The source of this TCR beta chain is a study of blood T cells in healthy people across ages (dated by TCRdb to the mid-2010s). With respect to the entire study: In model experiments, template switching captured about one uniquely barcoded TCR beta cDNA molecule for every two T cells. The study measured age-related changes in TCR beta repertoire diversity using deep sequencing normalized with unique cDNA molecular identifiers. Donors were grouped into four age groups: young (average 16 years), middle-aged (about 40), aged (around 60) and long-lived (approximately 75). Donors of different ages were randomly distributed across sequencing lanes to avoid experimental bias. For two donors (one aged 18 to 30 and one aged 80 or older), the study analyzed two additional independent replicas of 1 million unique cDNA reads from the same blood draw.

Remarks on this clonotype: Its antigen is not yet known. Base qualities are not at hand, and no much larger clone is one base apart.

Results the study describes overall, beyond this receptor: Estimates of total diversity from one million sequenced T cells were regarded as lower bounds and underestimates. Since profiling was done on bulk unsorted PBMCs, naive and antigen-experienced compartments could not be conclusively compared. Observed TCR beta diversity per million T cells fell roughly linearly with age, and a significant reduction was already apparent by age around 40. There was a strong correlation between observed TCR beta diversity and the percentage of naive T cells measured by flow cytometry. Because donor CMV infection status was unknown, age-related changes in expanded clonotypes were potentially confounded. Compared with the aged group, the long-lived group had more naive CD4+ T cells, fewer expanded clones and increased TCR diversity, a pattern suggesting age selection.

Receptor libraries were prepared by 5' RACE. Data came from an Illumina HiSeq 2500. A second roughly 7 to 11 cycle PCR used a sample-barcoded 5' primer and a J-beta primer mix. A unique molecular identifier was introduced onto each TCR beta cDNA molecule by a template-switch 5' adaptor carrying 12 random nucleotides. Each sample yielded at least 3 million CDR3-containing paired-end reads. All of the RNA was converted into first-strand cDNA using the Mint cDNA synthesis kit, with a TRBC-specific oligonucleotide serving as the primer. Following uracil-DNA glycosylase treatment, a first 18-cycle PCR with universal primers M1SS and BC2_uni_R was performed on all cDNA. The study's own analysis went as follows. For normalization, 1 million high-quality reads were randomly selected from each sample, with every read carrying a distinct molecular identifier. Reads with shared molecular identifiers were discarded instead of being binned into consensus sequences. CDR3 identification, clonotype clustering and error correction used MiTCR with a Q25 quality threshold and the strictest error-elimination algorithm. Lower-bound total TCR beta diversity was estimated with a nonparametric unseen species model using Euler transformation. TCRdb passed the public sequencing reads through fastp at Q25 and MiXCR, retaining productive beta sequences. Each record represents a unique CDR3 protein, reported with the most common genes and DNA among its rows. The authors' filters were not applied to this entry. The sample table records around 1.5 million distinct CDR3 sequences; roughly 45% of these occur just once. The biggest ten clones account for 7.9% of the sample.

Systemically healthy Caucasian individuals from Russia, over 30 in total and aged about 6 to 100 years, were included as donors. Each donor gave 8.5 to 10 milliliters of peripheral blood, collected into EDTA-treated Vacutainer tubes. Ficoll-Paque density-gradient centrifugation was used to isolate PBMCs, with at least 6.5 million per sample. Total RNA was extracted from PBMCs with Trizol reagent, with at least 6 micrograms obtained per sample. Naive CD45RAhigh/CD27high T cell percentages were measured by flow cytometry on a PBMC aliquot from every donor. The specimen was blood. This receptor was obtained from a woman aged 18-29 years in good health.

The nucleotide sequence reads TGCAGTGCTAGTGCAGCGTCTTCCTACGAGCAGTACTTC. Translated, it reads CSASAASSYEQYF. The V and J segments used are TRBV20-1 and TRBJ2-7; the D gene remains uncertain. Including cysteine and phenylalanine, the CDR3 has 13 amino acids. Kept here is only the CDR3 DNA, which spans 39 bases and is read in frame from base 1. Reading the germline V gene (reference sequence) gives CDR1 DFQATT and CDR2 SNEGSKA. Trimming at the junction amounts to 3 bases on V and 1 base on J, and the germline ends lie 10 bases apart.